The subject of this entry is one TCR beta chain. The antigen is not known. This sample was taken from a study of vaccination effects on CD4 cells after COVID-19. On the study more broadly: Post-vaccine draws lagged the second dose by a median of 72 days.

Some clones are missing from TCRdb's copy, which holds only in-frame ones; the method was immunoSEQ multiplex PCR. The table includes under 40,000 clones, 72% detected once. Sequencing was preceded by expansion of antigen-specific CD4+ T cells with viral peptide pools in the ViraFEST assay. It was after approximately 11 days of culture that CD4+ T cells were isolated. Every participant took two doses of the BNT162b2 or mRNA-1273 vaccine. CDR1 and CDR2 (germline): SGHRS, YFSETQ. The CDR3 consists of 16 residues. Trimming took off 4 bases at V and 0 bases at J, with 16 bases between the two ends. J is TRBJ1-1 and V is TRBV5-1, with D perhaps TRBD1 (5 bases). The TCR sequence derives from a human donor who received a COVID-19 vaccine. The sequences come from CD4+ T cells from PBMCs cultured with HCoV-229E spike peptides, collected after COVID-19 vaccination. The CDR3: CASSGREGPMNTEAFF. The CDR3 DNA follows: TGCGCCAGCAGCGGCAGGGAGGGCCCGATGAACACTGAAGCTTTCTTT.